Listed here are 18 T cell receptor beta chains from one sample, sequenced in a study of T cells in Graves' hyperthyroidism and ophthalmopathy. Amplification of TCR beta CDR3 regions used RNA as the template. An initial round of RT-PCR targeting the TCR CDR3 relied on the HTBI primer set. MiXCR, applied by TCRdb to the multiplex PCR reads, yields one record per CDR3 protein. The sample holds around 300,000 distinct CDR3 sequences, 22% seen once. Sample: blood. These TCRs come from a man younger than 45 with Graves' ophthalmopathy.

This clonotype appeared a few times. The rearrangement joins TRBV6-1 to TRBJ2-3; possibly TRBD1 or TRBD2 for D (5 bases each). The ends were cut back, 1 base at V and 2 bases at J, with 13 bases in the middle. The germline V gene has CDR1 MNHNS and CDR2 SASEGT. The CDR3 spans 16 residues. In DNA, the CDR3 is TGTGCCAGCAGTGAAGGCCGGGACGTATTCACAGATACGCAGTATTTT. Translating it yields CASSEGRDVFTDTQYF.

This clonotype was counted between two and nine times. The chain has TRBV7-9 and TRBJ1-2, with 7 bases matching TRBD1. The CDR3 spans 14 residues. In germline, CDR1 is SEHNR, CDR2 FQNEAQ (reference sequence). Losses at the gene ends were 1 base for V and 8 bases for J; bases not matched to a gene: 7. CDR3 residues: CASSLDQGVGGYTF. The DNA of the CDR3 is TGTGCCAGCAGCTTAGACCAGGGGGTCGGCGGCTACACCTTC.

This clonotype has a handful of counts. This chain joins TRBV5-6 and TRBJ2-3; a possible D gene is TRBD2 (5 bases). V was pared by 4 bases and J by 3 bases, with 15 bases between. Germline CDR1 reads SGHDT; CDR2 reads YYEEEE. The CDR3 consists of 15 residues. The CDR3 region has the DNA TGTGCCAGCAGCCGTGAAGAACTAGTGACAGATACGCAGTATTTT. Translation gives CASSREELVTDTQYF.

The rearrangement links TRBV5-6 to TRBJ1-1; no reliable D call. In germline, CDR1 is SGHDT, CDR2 YYEEEE. The CDR3 extends over 15 amino acids. The V gene lost 0 bases and the J gene lost 0 bases, with 9 bases spanning the gap. CDR3 amino acids: CASSLAGIMNTEAFF. DNA for the CDR3: TGTGCCAGCAGCTTGGCTGGGATTATGAACACTGAAGCTTTCTTT.

This clonotype was observed at least ten times. The chain uses TRBV28 and TRBJ1-6, with D possibly being TRBD1 (5 bases). The CDR3 runs 15 residues. Germline CDR1 reads MDHEN; CDR2 reads SYDVKM. Trimming took off 5 bases at V and 5 bases at J, with 13 bases between the two ends. This CDR3 is CASSGGPLDNSPLHF. In DNA form, the CDR3 reads TGTGCCAGCAGTGGGGGACCTTTGGATAATTCACCCCTCCACTTT.

The CDR3 nucleotides are TGTGCCAGCCGAGATAATTCACCCCTCCACTTT. It yields the protein CASRDNSPLHF. The chain links TRBV28 to TRBJ1-6; D remains unclear. Trimming took off 8 bases at V and 5 bases at J, with 4 bases between the two ends. The length of the CDR3 is 11 residues. The germline CDR1 and CDR2 sequences are MDHEN and SYDVKM.

This CDR3 is CASSSNPLIVPYYNEQFF. The CDR3 bases are TGTGCCAGCAGCTCTAACCCACTAATAGTCCCCTACTACAATGAGCAGTTCTTC. This sequence joins TRBV7-9 and TRBJ2-1, with D unclear. Trimming cost V 4 bases and J 3 bases, with 22 bases left between them. CDR1 is SEHNR, CDR2 FQNEAQ, per germline (reference sequence). This CDR3 region has 18 residues.

V usage is TRBV3-1 and J usage is TRBJ1-6; maybe TRBD1 (5 bases). CDR3 size: 18 residues. V gave up 6 bases and J gave up 7 bases, with 25 bases separating them. CDR1 LGHDT and CDR2 YNNKEL come from the germline V gene (reference sequence). The CDR3 coding sequence is TGTGCCAGCAGTTTCGCTCGGTGGCTAAGGGGCGGCAATTCACCCCTCCACTTT. Its translation: CASSFARWLRGGNSPLHF.

Many counts were recorded for this clonotype. The J gene is TRBJ2-2, the V gene TRBV28; perhaps TRBD1 as D (5 bases). There are 13 residues in the CDR3. Germline-derived CDR1 and CDR2 are MDHEN and SYDVKM. V was pared by 10 bases and J by 2 bases, with 11 bases between. The CDR3 DNA sequence: TGTGCCACCGTTGACAGAAACACCGGGGAGCTGTTTTTT. Its translation is CATVDRNTGELFF. Full variable domain (missing parts from reference TRBV28 and TRBJ2-2): DVKVTQSSRYLVKRTGEKVFLECVQDMDHENMFWYRQDPGLGLRLIYFSYDVKMKEKGDIPEGYSVSREKKERFSLILESASTNQTSMYLCATVDRNTGELFFGEGSRLTVL.

This clonotype was detected only a few times. In nucleotides, the CDR3 is TGTGCCAGCAGTTTCGACTCGCCGGGGATTGAGCAGTTCTTC. It specifies CASSFDSPGIEQFF. The V gene is TRBV28, the J gene TRBJ2-1; maybe TRBD2 (5 bases). CDR3 length: 14 residues. Deletions cut 3 bases from V and 9 bases from J, with 15 bases between. Germline V gene data show CDR1 as MDHEN and CDR2 as SYDVKM.

This clonotype was seen only a few times. The chain employs TRBV5-1 and TRBJ2-6; tentatively, D is TRBD1 (6 bases). The length of the CDR3 is 18 residues. Germline-derived CDR1 and CDR2 are SGHRS and YFSETQ. V lost 4 bases to trimming and J lost 0 bases, with 17 bases between them. CDR3 DNA sequence: TGCGCCAGCAGCCCCGGACAGCCGGGGATCTCTGGGGCCAACGTCCTGACTTTC. It yields the protein CASSPGQPGISGANVLTF.

This clonotype was seen many times. The chain uses TRBV3-1 and TRBJ2-5, with D perhaps matching TRBD1 (5 bases). Trimming took 7 bases from V and 4 from J, leaving 25 bases between them. The CDR3 extends over 17 amino acids. Germline V gene sequence: CDR1 LGHDT, CDR2 YNNKEL (reference sequence). CDR3 amino acids: CASKVAIKQDVGETQYF. In DNA, the CDR3 is TGTGCCAGCAAGGTTGCAATAAAACAGGATGTCGGAGAGACCCAGTACTTC.

Comments on this clonotype: The junction differs from germline at one of its ends, possibly a read error. The chain combines TRBV19 with TRBJ1-5; D might be TRBD1 (5 bases). The germline V gene has CDR1 LNHDA and CDR2 SQIVND (reference sequence). The CDR3 loop spans 16 amino acids. CDR3 amino acids: CASSPRGAGSSQPQHF. The CDR3 region has the DNA TGTGCCAGTAGTCCTAGAGGGGCGGGGAGCAGTCAGCCCCAGCATTTT.

CDR3 protein: CASSLSGTGLYEQYF. The CDR3 bases are TGTGCCAGCAGTTTATCCGGGACAGGGCTATACGAGCAGTACTTC. V and J are TRBV28 and TRBJ2-7, with 9 bases matching TRBD1. The junction had 5 bases not matched to a gene; V was cut back by 1 base and J by 4 bases. The CDR3 extends over 15 amino acids. The germline gives CDR1 MDHEN, CDR2 SYDVKM.

V is TRBV5-4 and J is TRBJ1-1; D perhaps matches TRBD1 (5 bases). The germline CDR1 and CDR2 sequences are SGHNT and YYREEE (reference sequence). The CDR3 consists of 15 residues. V lost 1 base and J 3 bases, leaving 13 bases between the germline ends. CDR3 protein: CASSLSTAGHTEAFF. CDR3 DNA: TGTGCCAGCAGCTTGAGTACGGCAGGGCACACTGAAGCTTTCTTT.

This clonotype was detected only a few times. The gene calls are TRBV6-1 and TRBJ2-3; D possibly corresponds to TRBD2 (6 bases). The CDR3 totals 15 residues. Per germline, CDR1 MNHNS and CDR2 SASEGT. Between the trimmed V and J ends, which lost 6 bases and 4 bases, there was a span of 17 bases. For the CDR3, the DNA is TGTGCCAGCAGCCGGGAGCTTAGAGGGGCAGATACGCAGTATTTT. Translation: CASSRELRGADTQYF.

V is TRBV6-2 or TRBV6-3 and J is TRBJ2-3, with D perhaps TRBD1 (6 bases). Per the germline V gene, CDR1 is MNHEY and CDR2 is SVGEGT. V lost 0 bases and J 2 bases, leaving 12 bases between the germline ends. This CDR3 contains 16 residues. CDR3 residues: CASSYSRGMSTDTQYF. CDR3 nucleotides: TGTGCCAGCAGTTACTCAAGGGGGATGTCCACAGATACGCAGTATTTT.

This clonotype was recorded many times. The chain recombines TRBV11-1 with TRBJ2-4; D possibly corresponds to TRBD2 (5 bases). Germline lookup yields CDR1 SGHAT and CDR2 FQDESV (reference sequence). This CDR3 comprises 15 residues. Deletions cut 0 bases from V and 7 bases from J, with 13 bases between. The CDR3 region has the DNA TGTGCCAGCAGCTTAGCCGGGAACGTCGGGAACATTCAGTACTTC. Translating gives CASSLAGNVGNIQYF.